This entry lists 23 T cell receptor beta chains sequenced from one sample in a study of T cell responses to AZD1222 COVID-19 vaccine. This table comes from immunoSEQ multiplex PCR, and its TCRdb copy is limited to in-frame clones, with some not included. The sample lists 100,000 to 110,000 clones; 88% were seen once. Sample: peripheral blood, taken on day 0 of AZD1222 vaccination. The receptors here all came from an adult in good health.

This clone occurred once. V gene TRBV19 combines with J gene TRBJ2-3, with D unclear. Germline V gene data show CDR1 as LNHDA and CDR2 as SQIVND (reference sequence). V was cut by 4 bases and J by 0 bases, with 11 bases left in between. This CDR3 comprises 15 residues. CDR3: CASSTIDGSTDTQYF. Here the CDR3 DNA reads TGTGCCAGTAGTACGATAGACGGTAGCACAGATACGCAGTATTTT.

J is TRBJ1-5 and V is TRBV28; no clear D gene. The V end lost 2 bases, the J end lost 0 bases, and 17 bases lay between the germline ends. CDR1 and CDR2 from the germline V gene are MDHEN and SYDVKM. The CDR3 runs to 18 residues. The CDR3: CASSLPRASPYSNQPQHF. The CDR3 DNA sequence: TGTGCCAGCAGTTTACCGAGGGCGTCCCCTTATAGCAATCAGCCCCAGCATTTT.

The rearrangement joins TRBV2 to TRBJ2-1, with 9 nucleotides matching TRBD2. Germline trimming cut 7 bases from V and 4 bases from J; bases unmatched to any gene: 11. There are 16 residues in the CDR3. Looked up from germline, CDR1 is SNHLY and CDR2 is FYNNEI. This CDR3 reads CASTSVGTSRYNEQFF. The DNA of the CDR3 is TGTGCCAGCACTTCTGTAGGGACTAGCAGGTACAATGAGCAGTTCTTC.

This sequence joins TRBV24-1 and TRBJ1-5; D is uncertain. The CDR3 has 12 residues. Trimming cost V 7 bases and J 9 bases, with 12 bases left between them. Germline CDR1 and CDR2: KGHDR and SFDVKD. The CDR3 sequence is CATSRPNMPQHF. In DNA form, the CDR3 reads TGTGCCACCAGCCGCCCCAATATGCCCCAGCATTTT.

J is TRBJ1-5 and V is TRBV11-3, with unresolved D. Germline V lookup: CDR1 SGHNT, CDR2 YENEEA. V was cut by 3 bases and J by 5 bases, with 8 bases left in between. CDR3 size: 13 residues. The CDR3 region has the DNA TGTGCCAGCAGCTTGCGTCGGGATCAGCCCCAGCATTTT. Its translation is CASSLRRDQPQHF.

The rearrangement joins TRBV6-5 to TRBJ2-1; weak D call: TRBD2 (5 bases). V was shortened by 6 bases and J by 6 bases, with 12 bases between the two germline ends. CDR3 length: 13 amino acids. CDR1 is MNHEY, CDR2 SVGAGI, per germline. The CDR3 loop is CASRKGGPNEQFF. The DNA of the CDR3 is TGTGCCAGCAGAAAAGGAGGCCCCAATGAGCAGTTCTTC.

The J gene is TRBJ1-5, the V gene TRBV5-1; 7 bases map to TRBD1. Per the germline V gene, CDR1 is SGHRS and CDR2 is YFSETQ. The CDR3 covers 16 residues. Trimming cost V 0 bases and J 4 bases; bases outside gene matches: 7. CDR3 residues: CASSLGGTDENQPQHF. The DNA for the CDR3 is TGCGCCAGCAGCTTGGGTGGGACAGACGAAAATCAGCCCCAGCATTTT.

The V gene is TRBV27, the J gene TRBJ2-1; the D gene is possibly TRBD1 (5 bases). Germline V gene data show CDR1 as MNHEY and CDR2 as SMNVEV (reference sequence). CDR3 size: 12 residues. Trimming removed 3 bases from V and 7 bases from J, with 7 bases in between. CDR3 DNA: TGTGCCAGCAGTTTTGGGGCTAATGAGCAGTTCTTC. Translation: CASSFGANEQFF.

The J gene is TRBJ2-1, the V gene TRBV27; 7 bases fit TRBD2. Losses at the gene ends were 4 bases for V and 5 bases for J; bases not matched to a gene: 8. The CDR3 is 15 residues long. CDR1 is MNHEY, CDR2 SMNVEV, per germline (reference sequence). CDR3 protein: CASSWSASGDNEQFF. Here the CDR3 DNA reads TGTGCCAGCAGTTGGTCGGCTAGCGGTGACAATGAGCAGTTCTTC.

The J gene is TRBJ2-5, the V gene TRBV7-9; tentatively, D is TRBD1 or TRBD2 (6 bases each). The CDR3 length is 14 residues. V lost 1 base to trimming and J lost 4 bases, with 10 bases between them. Per the germline V gene, CDR1 is SEHNR and CDR2 is FQNEAQ (reference sequence). This chain's CDR3 is CASSLVGGLETQYF. As DNA, the CDR3 is TGTGCCAGCAGCTTAGTTGGGGGGCTAGAGACCCAGTACTTC. Together with reference TRBV7-9 and TRBJ2-5, the CDR3 gives the full variable domain: DTGVSQNPRHKITKRGQNVTFRCDPISEHNRLYWYRQTLGQGPEFLTYFQNEAQLEKSRLLSDRFSAERPKGSFSTLEIQRTEQGDSAMYLCASSLVGGLETQYFGPGTRLLVL.

This clone occurred once. The chain employs TRBV3-1 (or the pseudogene TRBV3-2) and TRBJ1-3; no clear D gene. Germline lookup yields CDR1 LGHDT and CDR2 YNNKEL (reference sequence). Trimming took 1 base from V and 3 from J, leaving 7 bases between them. The CDR3 spans 14 residues. The CDR3 DNA reads TGTGCCAGCAGCCAAGCGGCCGATGGAAACACCATATATTTT. Translation gives CASSQAADGNTIYF.

With regard to this clone: This same CDR3 is encoded by further DNA sequences in the sample. The chain uses TRBV2 and TRBJ1-5; maybe TRBD1 (5 bases). This CDR3 is built from 14 residues. Per germline, CDR1 SNHLY and CDR2 FYNNEI. V was cut by 2 bases and J by 2 bases, with 7 bases left in between. CDR3 loop: CASSERGGNQPQHF. The CDR3 DNA is TGTGCCAGCAGTGAAAGGGGCGGCAATCAGCCCCAGCATTTT.

The chain recombines TRBV14 with TRBJ1-4, with 7 bases fitting TRBD1. This CDR3 spans 14 amino acids. V lost 1 base and J lost 7; bases outside the gene matches: 3. In germline, CDR1 is SGHDN, CDR2 FVKESK. The CDR3 DNA is TGTGCCAGCAGCCAAGCGACAGGGTTTGAAAAACTGTTTTTT. Its protein product is CASSQATGFEKLFF.

This clone has a single count. The CDR3 DNA follows: TGTGCCATCAGTGAGGGGTCCAATGAGCAGTTCTTC. Its translation is CAISEGSNEQFF. V is TRBV10-3 and J is TRBJ2-1, with D uncertain. The germline V gene encodes CDR1 ENHRY and CDR2 SYGVKD. The CDR3 runs 12 residues. Trimming shortened V by 2 bases and J by 6 bases, and 5 bases separated the two germline ends.

The chain couples TRBV15 to TRBJ2-7; 14 bases are shared with TRBD2. Germline V gene lookup returns CDR1 LNHNV and CDR2 YYDKDF (reference sequence). V was clipped by 5 bases and J by 3 bases; unmatched bases: 9. The CDR3 is 17 residues long. The CDR3 nucleotides read TGTGCCACCAGCGGACCCCAAGGACTAGCGGGAGGCTACGAGCAGTACTTC. Translation: CATSGPQGLAGGYEQYF.

The rearrangement links TRBV4-2 to TRBJ1-2; no clear D gene. The CDR3 is 11 residues long. Trimming stripped 3 bases from V and 4 bases from J, with 3 bases between. Germline V CDR1 and CDR2: LGHNA, YNFKEQ. The CDR3 bases are TGTGCCAGCAGCCAGGGCTATGGCTACACCTTC. Residues: CASSQGYGYTF.

The chain uses TRBV7-9 and TRBJ2-3; D might be TRBD1 (7 bases). The CDR3 spans 15 residues. CDR1 SEHNR and CDR2 FQNEAQ come from the germline V gene (reference sequence). V dropped 3 bases and J dropped 3 bases, with 13 bases sitting between them. The CDR3: CASSFFRGETDTQYF. For the CDR3, the DNA is TGTGCCAGCAGCTTCTTCAGGGGGGAGACAGATACGCAGTATTTT.

This chain uses TRBV6-2 or TRBV6-3 with TRBJ2-5; 7 bases map to TRBD1. This CDR3 region has 15 residues. Germline-derived CDR1 and CDR2 are MNHEY and SVGEGT. The junction had 10 bases not matched to a gene; V was cut back by 4 bases and J by 5 bases. The CDR3 DNA follows: TGTGCCAGCAGTTTCTTGACAGGGTCTCGGGAGACCCAGTACTTC. Amino acids: CASSFLTGSRETQYF.

This clone was found a few times. The junction departs from the called germline gene at one end, perhaps through a read error. The chain employs TRBV28 and TRBJ2-7, with 9 nucleotides matching TRBD2. The CDR3 covers 14 residues. CDR1 is MDHEN and CDR2 is SYDVKM in the germline V gene. The CDR3 coding sequence is TGTGCCAGCAGCCTTCCCGGGACTAGCTTGTTGTTGGTCTTC. This sequence encodes CASSLPGTSLLLVF.

This clone was seen only once. The rearrangement links TRBV19 to TRBJ2-3; D is unresolved. Per germline, CDR1 LNHDA and CDR2 SQIVND (reference sequence). This CDR3 has 12 residues. V lost 10 bases, J lost 4 bases, and 12 bases lay in between. Written as DNA, the CDR3 is TGTGCCATAGAGAAGCCACCAGATACGCAGTATTTT. Translating it yields CAIEKPPDTQYF. Together with reference TRBV19 and TRBJ2-3, the CDR3 gives the full variable domain: DGGITQSPKYLFRKEGQNVTLSCEQNLNHDAMYWYRQDPGQGLRLIYYSQIVNDFQKGDIAEGYSVSREKKESFPLTVTSAQKNPTAFYLCAIEKPPDTQYFGPGTRLTVL.

The gene calls are TRBV28 and TRBJ2-7, with 11 nucleotides matching TRBD1. The CDR3 spans 16 residues. V shed 6 bases and J 1 base; nucleotides not matched to a gene: 8. The germline V gene has CDR1 MDHEN and CDR2 SYDVKM. In DNA form, the CDR3 reads TGTGCCAGCAGCTCCATAGGGGACAGGGGGTCCTACGAGCAGTACTTC. This gives the protein CASSSIGDRGSYEQYF.

The V call is TRBV7-9, the J call TRBJ2-1, with D possibly TRBD2 on 6 matching bases. Germline V gene sequence: CDR1 SEHNR, CDR2 FQNEAQ (reference sequence). Deletions cut 5 bases from V and 4 bases from J, with 18 bases between. The CDR3 totals 16 residues. The DNA of the CDR3 is TGTGCCAGCAGCCCGATGGCGGGGTCCGTTTACAATGAGCAGTTCTTC. Translating gives CASSPMAGSVYNEQFF.

The chain carries TRBV12-3 or TRBV12-4 and TRBJ1-1; weak D call: TRBD1 (5 bases). Trimming removed 7 bases at V and 4 bases at J, with 10 bases between. CDR3 length: 12 residues. CDR3 DNA sequence: TGTGCCAGCAAGGGGCGAAGCACTGAAGCTTTCTTT. It yields the protein CASKGRSTEAFF.